This T cell receptor beta chain was identified during a study of technical replicates of blood from several donors. The assay was immunoSEQ multiplex PCR, and TCRdb's table has in-frame clones only and misses some. This table holds 80,000 to 95,000 clones, 90% to 95% found once. This TCR was recovered from a human donor in good health. Sequencing used T cells isolated from PBMCs.

CDR3 loop: CASSLSLGGSGANVLTF. CDR3 DNA: TGTGCCAGCAGTTTATCTTTGGGGGGTTCTGGGGCCAACGTCCTGACTTTC. The J gene is TRBJ2-6, the V gene TRBV28; TRBD2 is a possible D gene (6 bases). Germline V CDR1 and CDR2: MDHEN, SYDVKM. The CDR3 length is 17 residues. Trimming took off 1 base at V and 1 base at J, with 11 bases between the two ends.